The 26 T cell receptor beta chains below all came from one sample that was sequenced in a study of neurological immune-mediated disorders. As to time point: technical triplicate 3. From the 5' RACE reads, TCRdb called clonotypes with MiXCR, one entry per CDR3 protein. The sample has tens of thousands of distinct CDR3 sequences, roughly a fifth seen once. The sequencing input was PBMCs. These receptors all stem from a man in his 60s with HTLV-1-associated myelopathy (HAM/TSP).

The chain carries TRBV29-1 and TRBJ1-5; D remains ambiguous. The V and J ends lost 6 bases and 4 bases respectively, with 10 bases between them. This CDR3 is 12 amino acids long. The germline V gene encodes CDR1 SQVTM and CDR2 ANQGSEA. In nucleotides, the CDR3 is TGCAGCGTAGTTTGGGGAAATCAGCCCCAGCATTTT. This encodes CSVVWGNQPQHF.

This clonotype has a count of ten or more. The chain recombines TRBV5-5 with TRBJ2-7, with D possibly TRBD2 on 6 matching bases. CDR1 and CDR2 from the germline V gene are SGHKS and YYEKEE (reference sequence). The CDR3 covers 15 residues. V lost 2 bases, J lost 3 bases, and 15 bases lay in between. CDR3 sequence (DNA): TGTGCCAGCAGCTTATCGGGAGCAGCCCTCTACGAGCAGTACTTC. Its protein is CASSLSGAALYEQYF.

This clonotype appeared many times. This chain connects TRBV4-1 to TRBJ2-1; 9 nucleotides agree with TRBD2. CDR3 length: 20 amino acids. With V trimmed by 4 bases and J by 0 bases, 16 bases remained unmatched. Germline CDR1 is MGHRA and CDR2 is YSYEKL. CDR3 loop: CASSPWGAGGSSSSYNEQFF. In nucleotides, the CDR3 is TGCGCCAGCAGCCCCTGGGGGGCGGGAGGGTCCTCGAGCTCCTACAATGAGCAGTTCTTC.

This clonotype has a count of ten or more. The chain uses TRBV9 and TRBJ1-2, with a possible D match to TRBD1 (6 bases). There are 14 residues in the CDR3. V shed 0 bases and J shed 8 bases, with 14 bases lying between them. Germline V gene data show CDR1 as SGDLS and CDR2 as YYNGEE. The CDR3 DNA reads as TGTGCCAGCAGCGTAGCGGGGGCGCCGCGCGGCTACACCTTC. Residues: CASSVAGAPRGYTF.

This clonotype occurred many times. The rearrangement joins TRBV10-3 to TRBJ2-5; tentatively, D is TRBD1 or TRBD2 (5 bases each). Trimming stripped 6 bases from V and 1 base from J, with 15 bases between. Germline CDR1 and CDR2: ENHRY and SYGVKD. This CDR3 contains 15 residues. Written as DNA, the CDR3 is TGTGCCATCAGCCCTTACCGGGACGTCCAAGAGACCCAGTACTTC. Amino acids: CAISPYRDVQETQYF.

This clonotype was detected a few times. This chain uses TRBV5-4 with TRBJ2-1; 8 bases are shared with TRBD1. CDR3 length equals 15 residues. V was clipped by 6 bases and J by 6 bases; unmatched bases: 11. CDR1 SGHNT and CDR2 YYREEE come from the germline V gene (reference sequence). CDR3 region: CASTQSGGRINEQFF. DNA for the CDR3: TGTGCCAGCACCCAATCAGGGGGCCGGATCAATGAGCAGTTCTTC.

This clonotype has a count of ten or more. The rearrangement links TRBV7-9 to TRBJ2-1; 10 bases line up with TRBD1. The junction had 5 bases not matched to a gene; V was cut back by 6 bases and J by 0 bases. CDR1 and CDR2 from the germline V gene are SEHNR and FQNEAQ (reference sequence). The CDR3 has 16 amino acids. CDR3 amino acids: CASSLTGGLSYNEQFF. Here the CDR3 DNA reads TGTGCCAGCAGTTTGACAGGGGGCCTCTCCTACAATGAGCAGTTCTTC.

This clonotype was detected ten times or more. The chain employs TRBV5-1 and TRBJ2-5, with TRBD1 identical over 7 bases. Trimming cost V 1 base and J 5 bases; bases outside gene matches: 5. From germline, CDR1 is SGHRS and CDR2 YFSETQ. The CDR3 has 14 residues. The CDR3 protein is CASSLKGGAETQYF. The CDR3 bases are TGCGCCAGCAGCTTGAAAGGGGGCGCGGAGACCCAGTACTTC.

This clonotype was picked up one time. CDR3 sequence (DNA): TGTGCCAGCAGCCAAGTCTCAGGGGGCGGGGAGACCCAGTACTTC. The encoded protein is CASSQVSGGGETQYF. J is TRBJ2-5 and V is TRBV3-1; 8 positions agree with TRBD1. CDR3 length equals 15 residues. Germline V gene data show CDR1 as LGHDT and CDR2 as YNNKEL (reference sequence). After removal of 1 base from V and 5 bases from J, the junction contained 6 bases not matched to a gene.

In its sample, this clonotype was seen many times. This chain connects TRBV7-2 to TRBJ2-7; no clear D gene. V lost 5 bases to trimming and J lost 3 bases, with 14 bases between them. This CDR3 is 14 amino acids long. From germline, CDR1 is SGHTA and CDR2 FQGNSA. CDR3 region: CASSQNSRNYEQYF. In DNA, the CDR3 is TGTGCCAGCAGCCAGAATAGCAGAAACTACGAGCAGTACTTC.

This clonotype was recorded many times. The chain joins TRBV7-9 to TRBJ1-6; TRBD1 matches 8 bases. V trimming: 2 bases; J trimming: 9 bases; junction bases outside the gene matches: 6. Per germline, CDR1 SEHNR and CDR2 FQNEAQ (reference sequence). The CDR3 spans 15 residues. DNA for the CDR3: TGTGCCAGCAGCTTACAAACAGGGGGGCTTTCACCCCTCCACTTT. It codes for CASSLQTGGLSPLHF.

This clonotype has just a few counts. The rearrangement joins TRBV2 to TRBJ2-7; D is perhaps TRBD2 (5 bases). The germline CDR1 and CDR2 sequences are SNHLY and FYNNEI. The CDR3 runs 16 residues. Trimming took 7 bases from V and 5 from J, leaving 24 bases between them. The CDR3 spells CASKPSQVGGGNEQYF. The CDR3, as DNA: TGTGCCAGCAAGCCCTCCCAGGTAGGAGGAGGTAACGAGCAGTACTTC.

The chain carries TRBV5-1 and TRBJ2-1; D is possibly TRBD2 (5 bases). Per the germline V gene, CDR1 is SGHRS and CDR2 is YFSETQ. The CDR3 runs 13 residues. V was trimmed by 4 bases and J by 7 bases, leaving 12 bases between them. The CDR3 bases are TGCGCCAGCAGCCCGGAAAGAGGGAATGAGCAGTTCTTC. Amino acid sequence: CASSPERGNEQFF.

The rearrangement joins TRBV2 to TRBJ1-4; 8 nucleotides line up with TRBD1. Trimming removed 4 bases from V and 4 bases from J; junction bases left unmatched: 2. Germline V gene data show CDR1 as SNHLY and CDR2 as FYNNEI. The CDR3 covers 14 residues. The CDR3 loop reads CASSGTGFNEKLFF. CDR3 coding DNA: TGTGCCAGCAGTGGGACAGGGTTTAATGAAAAACTGTTTTTT.

The rearrangement links TRBV3-1 to TRBJ2-7, with unresolved D. CDR1 LGHDT and CDR2 YNNKEL come from the germline V gene (reference sequence). The CDR3 sequence is 15 residues long. Trimming pared 0 bases from V and 5 bases from J, leaving 14 bases between. For the CDR3, the DNA is TGTGCCAGCAGCCAAGAGTCGGATCCTCGGAACGAGCAGTACTTC. Amino acid sequence: CASSQESDPRNEQYF.

The chain is built from TRBV6-2 or TRBV6-3 and TRBJ2-3; 14 nucleotides agree with TRBD2. The CDR3 is 16 residues long. V gave up 7 bases and J gave up 2 bases; unmatched junction bases: 5. Germline CDR1 is MNHEY and CDR2 is SVGEGT. The chain's CDR3 is CASNRLAGGITDTQYF. The CDR3 DNA reads TGTGCCAGCAACCGACTAGCGGGAGGGATCACAGATACGCAGTATTTT.

This clonotype was observed at least ten times. The V call is TRBV2, the J call TRBJ2-3, with TRBD2 matching 9 bases. Germline V CDR1 and CDR2: SNHLY, FYNNEI. The ends lost 8 bases at V and 3 bases at J; junction bases unmatched: 6. CDR3 length: 14 amino acids. Written as DNA, the CDR3 is TGTGCCAGCTCTTTCAGCGGGAGGACAGATACGCAGTATTTT. As protein: CASSFSGRTDTQYF.

This clonotype was seen a handful of times. The CDR3 loop reads CAISSQGVEGYTF. For the CDR3, the DNA is TGTGCCATCAGTTCACAGGGGGTAGAGGGCTACACCTTC. V and J are TRBV10-3 and TRBJ1-2, with 8 positions matching TRBD1. The CDR3 has 13 residues. J lost 8 bases, V lost 5 bases, and 7 bases had no gene match. The germline V gene has CDR1 ENHRY and CDR2 SYGVKD.

CDR3 protein: CASSVELAGRHEQFF. Written as DNA, the CDR3 is TGTGCCAGCAGCGTAGAACTAGCGGGACGACATGAGCAGTTCTTC. The chain joins TRBV9 to TRBJ2-1, with 10 bases identical to TRBD2. Trimming took 0 bases from V and 8 from J; bases not matched to a gene: 5. CDR1 is SGDLS and CDR2 is YYNGEE in the germline V gene. The CDR3 is 15 residues long.

This clonotype was detected many times. The rearrangement joins TRBV20-1 to TRBJ2-6; D ambiguous. Germline V lookup: CDR1 DFQATT, CDR2 SNEGSKA (reference sequence). V was clipped by 2 bases and J by 0 bases, with 8 bases between them. The CDR3 loop spans 15 amino acids. The CDR3 reads CSARQPNSGANVLTF. In DNA form, the CDR3 reads TGCAGTGCTAGACAGCCCAACTCTGGGGCCAACGTCCTGACTTTC.

This clonotype was seen at least ten times. The V call is TRBV5-6, the J call TRBJ2-1; D remains ambiguous. Germline V lookup: CDR1 SGHDT, CDR2 YYEEEE. This CDR3 spans 13 amino acids. V lost 4 bases, J lost 6 bases, and 11 bases lay in between. CDR3 in amino acids: CASSHSVRNEQFF. CDR3 DNA: TGTGCCAGCAGCCACTCGGTCCGCAATGAGCAGTTCTTC.

This rearrangement joins TRBV12-3 or TRBV12-4 to TRBJ1-1; D unclear. This CDR3 is built from 13 residues. V gave up 6 bases and J gave up 4 bases, with 12 bases separating them. Written as DNA, the CDR3 is TGTGCCAGCAGAAGGAGCGAGAGCACTGAAGCTTTCTTT. This encodes CASRRSESTEAFF.

This clonotype was seen at least ten times. The genes are TRBV20-1 and TRBJ1-5, with 7 positions matching TRBD1. The CDR3 runs 15 residues. The V gene end was trimmed by 3 bases and the J gene end by 1 base; junction bases not matched to a gene: 6. The germline gives CDR1 DFQATT, CDR2 SNEGSKA (reference sequence). Written as DNA, the CDR3 is TGCAGTGCTAGCCGACAGGGAGGGAGCAATCAGCCCCAGCATTTT. As protein: CSASRQGGSNQPQHF.

This clonotype was recorded at least ten times. The chain has TRBV20-1 and TRBJ1-1, with TRBD1 identical over 7 bases. CDR3 size: 11 residues. The J segment lost 6 bases and the V segment lost 3 bases, leaving 1 base of the junction unmatched. Germline V gene lookup returns CDR1 DFQATT and CDR2 SNEGSKA (reference sequence). CDR3 amino acids: CSASQGAEAFF. The CDR3 DNA reads TGCAGTGCTAGCCAGGGGGCTGAAGCTTTCTTT.

This clonotype was detected many times. The rearrangement uses TRBV28 and TRBJ1-5; D call uncertain. V gave up 7 bases and J gave up 9 bases, with 13 bases separating them. CDR1 MDHEN and CDR2 SYDVKM come from the germline V gene. The CDR3 is 12 amino acids. CDR3 sequence (DNA): TGTGCCAGCAACTTGGGAGATGGGCCCCAGCATTTT. This sequence encodes CASNLGDGPQHF.

This CDR3 reads CASSFSGGELIGANVLTF. CDR3 DNA sequence: TGCGCCAGCAGCTTTTCCGGAGGGGAGTTAATTGGGGCCAACGTCCTGACTTTC. J is TRBJ2-6 and V is TRBV5-1, with D perhaps TRBD2 (6 bases). Germline V gives CDR1 SGHRS, CDR2 YFSETQ. Trimming stripped 2 bases from V and 3 bases from J, with 18 bases between. This CDR3 spans 18 amino acids.